A single sample is the source of the 27 T cell receptor beta chains below, sequenced in a study of blood T cell repertoires in COVID-19 (dated by TCRdb to 2020 to 2021). The method behind the library was the immunoSEQ multiplex PCR assay. TCRdb provides this immuneACCESS table in a form limited to in-frame rearrangements. Some clones are lacking; in checked studies, under half of them reflect an unresolved V gene, and why the rest are absent is not known. Across this sample there are 150,000 to 200,000 clones, with about nine tenths seen only once. The ten biggest clones cover around 4.8% of the sample. Sequencing was performed on peripheral blood. All receptors derive from a man aged 18 to 30 with COVID-19, enrolled during active disease.

The chain joins TRBV6-5 to TRBJ1-6; D is unresolved. V shed 2 bases and J shed 6 bases, with 8 bases lying between them. Per the germline V gene, CDR1 is MNHEY and CDR2 is SVGAGI. This CDR3 has 14 residues. CDR3 nucleotides: TGTGCCAGCAGTTACATGGGAGGTAATTCACCCCTCCACTTT. Its protein is CASSYMGGNSPLHF.

The genes are TRBV11-1 and TRBJ2-1; TRBD1 is a possible D gene (6 bases). Trimming left V 1 base short and J 5 bases short, with 9 bases between. The CDR3 has 14 residues. In germline, CDR1 is SGHAT, CDR2 FQDESV (reference sequence). The CDR3 DNA reads as TGTGCCAGCAGCTTAGACAGGGTTCACAATGAGCAGTTCTTC. Its translation: CASSLDRVHNEQFF.

The chain combines TRBV27 with TRBJ1-2, with a tentative D call TRBD1 (6 bases). The CDR3 is 14 residues long. The V end lost 2 bases, the J end lost 7 bases, and 14 bases lay between the germline ends. CDR1 and CDR2 from the germline V gene are MNHEY and SMNVEV (reference sequence). In DNA, the CDR3 is TGTGCCAGCAGTTTAAACCGTGGGGGCGGTGGCTACACCTTC. Residues: CASSLNRGGGGYTF.

The chain joins TRBV28 to TRBJ1-5; 9 bases fit TRBD1. The CDR3 runs 14 residues. V gave up 4 bases and J gave up 6 bases; unmatched junction bases: 4. Germline assignment: CDR1 MDHEN and CDR2 SYDVKM. The CDR3 region is CASSSRQGGQPQHF. The CDR3 region has the DNA TGTGCCAGCAGTTCCCGACAGGGGGGTCAGCCCCAGCATTTT.

This clone turned up a few times. J is TRBJ1-2 and V is TRBV19, with a possible D match to TRBD1 (6 bases). The CDR3 has 15 residues. Deletions cut 3 bases from V and 2 bases from J, with 13 bases between. Germline CDR1 LNHDA, CDR2 SQIVND (reference sequence). CDR3 DNA sequence: TGTGCCAGTAGTATTGACAGGCAAGGGAACTATGGCTACACCTTC. It codes for CASSIDRQGNYGYTF. Full variable domain (remainder filled in from reference TRBV19 and TRBJ1-2): DGGITQSPKYLFRKEGQNVTLSCEQNLNHDAMYWYRQDPGQGLRLIYYSQIVNDFQKGDIAEGYSVSREKKESFPLTVTSAQKNPTAFYLCASSIDRQGNYGYTFGSGTRLTVV.

V usage is TRBV7-9 and J usage is TRBJ2-1; 7 nucleotides match TRBD2. V dropped 4 bases and J dropped 4; count of bases not matched to a gene: 4. There are 14 residues in the CDR3. Germline V CDR1 and CDR2: SEHNR, FQNEAQ (reference sequence). The CDR3 spells CASSSAGVYNEQFF. Here the CDR3 DNA reads TGTGCCAGCAGCTCGGCGGGAGTATACAATGAGCAGTTCTTC. The full variable domain, in which reference TRBV7-9 and TRBJ2-1 provide the parts outside the CDR3, is DTGVSQNPRHKITKRGQNVTFRCDPISEHNRLYWYRQTLGQGPEFLTYFQNEAQLEKSRLLSDRFSAERPKGSFSTLEIQRTEQGDSAMYLCASSSAGVYNEQFFGPGTRLTVL.

The chain uses TRBV6-5 and TRBJ1-2; D remains ambiguous. With 8 bases removed from V and 3 bases from J, the gap between germline ends came to 16 bases. This CDR3 has 14 amino acids. Germline loops: CDR1 MNHEY, CDR2 SVGAGI. Here the CDR3 reads CASEQRGRYYGYTF. CDR3 DNA: TGTGCCAGCGAGCAAAGAGGGAGGTACTATGGCTACACCTTC.

The gene calls are TRBV28 and TRBJ1-2, with D hard to call. Trimming took off 6 bases at V and 6 bases at J, with 11 bases between the two ends. The V gene's germline CDR1 is MDHEN and CDR2 SYDVKM. The CDR3 has 12 residues. The CDR3 DNA sequence: TGTGCCAGCAGCCTTACATCCGATGGCTACACCTTC. This gives the protein CASSLTSDGYTF.

This clone was counted a few times. This chain connects TRBV6-5 to TRBJ2-2; 7 positions agree with TRBD1. The CDR3 contains 15 residues. Germline-derived CDR1 and CDR2 are MNHEY and SVGAGI. V was pared by 7 bases and J by 2 bases, with 7 bases of the junction left unmatched. The CDR3 nucleotides are TGTGCCAGCAATATACGGACAGGAAACACCGGGGAGCTGTTTTTT. Its protein product is CASNIRTGNTGELFF.

The chain recombines TRBV28 with TRBJ1-5; D unclear. Trimming pared 5 bases from V and 6 bases from J, leaving 11 bases between. The CDR3 spans 13 residues. Germline V gene data show CDR1 as MDHEN and CDR2 as SYDVKM. The DNA of the CDR3 is TGTGCCAGCAGTCCGCCCCGGAGTCAGCCCCAGCATTTT. Protein: CASSPPRSQPQHF.

The rearrangement joins TRBV19 to TRBJ2-5; 8 bases agree with TRBD1. The CDR3 length is 14 residues. Trimming at V came to 10 bases and at J to 6 bases, leaving 13 bases not matched to a gene. CDR1 is LNHDA, CDR2 SQIVND, per germline (reference sequence). The CDR3, as DNA: TGTGCCACCTCAGGGGGCACAGGTGGGAAGACCCAGTACTTC. It translates to CATSGGTGGKTQYF.

V is TRBV7-2 and J is TRBJ2-3, with 9 bases aligning to TRBD1. The CDR3 has 14 amino acids. Trimming at V came to 6 bases and at J to 5 bases, leaving 6 bases not matched to a gene. Germline V gene data show CDR1 as SGHTA and CDR2 as FQGNSA. The CDR3 DNA follows: TGTGCCAGCAGAGCACAGGGGGCAATAGATACGCAGTATTTT. This translates into CASRAQGAIDTQYF.

The sample holds one count of this clone. This rearrangement joins TRBV18 to TRBJ2-1, with 8 bases fitting TRBD2. CDR3 size: 13 residues. Germline loops: CDR1 KGHSH, CDR2 LQKENI. The V segment lost 6 bases and the J segment 5 bases; nucleotides outside the gene matches: 3. This chain's CDR3 is CASSGRVDNEQFF. CDR3 nucleotide sequence: TGTGCCAGCTCCGGGAGGGTAGACAATGAGCAGTTCTTC. The full variable domain, completed using reference TRBV18 and TRBJ2-1, is NAGVMQNPRHLVRRRGQEARLRCSPMKGHSHVYWYRQLPEEGLKFMVYLQKENIIDESGMPKERFSAEFPKEGPSILRIQQVVRGDSAAYFCASSGRVDNEQFFGPGTRLTVL.

The genes are TRBV7-9 and TRBJ2-7; 8 positions match TRBD1. The CDR3 runs to 15 residues. The junction had 6 bases not matched to a gene; V was cut back by 5 bases and J by 0 bases. Germline V gene data show CDR1 as SEHNR and CDR2 as FQNEAQ (reference sequence). The CDR3 DNA is TGTGCCAGCAGCGTTTGGGACAGGAGCTCCTACGAGCAGTACTTC. Protein: CASSVWDRSSYEQYF.

The chain is built from TRBV28 and TRBJ2-6, with D uncertain. CDR3 length: 14 residues. Germline assignment: CDR1 MDHEN and CDR2 SYDVKM. V gave up 6 bases and J gave up 1 base, with 7 bases separating them. The CDR3 nucleotides read TGTGCCAGCAGCCAGATATCTGGGGCCAACGTCCTGACTTTC. It is translated as CASSQISGANVLTF.

This rearrangement joins TRBV7-2 to TRBJ2-7, with TRBD2 as a possible D gene (6 bases). The germline V and J ends were trimmed by 4 bases and 4 bases, with 14 bases remaining between them. From germline, CDR1 is SGHTA and CDR2 FQGNSA. CDR3 length: 14 residues. As DNA, the CDR3 is TGTGCCAGCAGCTCATCGGGGGATAGGTACGAGCAGTACTTC. Translating it yields CASSSSGDRYEQYF.

V gene TRBV16 combines with J gene TRBJ1-4; D possibly corresponds to TRBD1 (6 bases). The V gene's germline CDR1 is KGHSY and CDR2 FQNENV. Trimming took off 7 bases at V and 3 bases at J, with 15 bases between the two ends. The CDR3 extends over 15 amino acids. The CDR3 sequence is CASKKDGQPNEKLFF. The CDR3 DNA follows: TGTGCCAGCAAGAAAGATGGACAGCCTAATGAAAAACTGTTTTTT.

The chain has TRBV5-6 and TRBJ1-5; D ambiguous. Looked up from germline, CDR1 is SGHDT and CDR2 is YYEEEE. V was pared by 3 bases and J by 0 bases, with 7 bases between. This CDR3 comprises 14 residues. The CDR3 protein is CASSSYSSNQPQHF. CDR3 DNA: TGTGCCAGCAGCTCTTACAGTAGCAATCAGCCCCAGCATTTT.

This clone was counted a few times. This chain uses TRBV13 with TRBJ1-6, with unresolved D. V lost 5 bases, J lost 9 bases, and 11 bases lay in between. The germline CDR1 and CDR2 sequences are PRHDT and FYEKMQ (reference sequence). This CDR3 is 13 amino acids long. The CDR3 DNA follows: TGTGCCAGCAGCCGAAACTCGGGTTCACCCCTCCACTTT. This sequence encodes CASSRNSGSPLHF. Filled out from reference TRBV13 and TRBJ1-6, the complete variable domain reads AAGVIQSPRHLIKEKRETATLKCYPIPRHDTVYWYQQGPGQDPQFLISFYEKMQSDKGSIPDRFSAQQFSDYHSELNMSSLELGDSALYFCASSRNSGSPLHFGNGTRLTVT.

V gene TRBV28 combines with J gene TRBJ2-2; 9 nucleotides match TRBD1. The germline V gene has CDR1 MDHEN and CDR2 SYDVKM. J gave up 1 base and V 7 bases, and 10 bases lay outside the gene matches. CDR3 length equals 17 residues. The CDR3 bases are TGTGCCAGCAAAGGCCACGGGACAGGGAAGAACACCGGGGAGCTGTTTTTT. Amino acids: CASKGHGTGKNTGELFF.

The CDR3, as DNA: TGTGCCAGCAGCGACAACAGGGTTTCGAACACCGGGGAGCTGTTTTTT. Protein product: CASSDNRVSNTGELFF. V and J are TRBV7-9 and TRBJ2-2, with D possibly being TRBD1 (6 bases). From germline, CDR1 is SEHNR and CDR2 FQNEAQ (reference sequence). This CDR3 region has 16 residues. Trimming pared 5 bases from V and 0 bases from J, leaving 13 bases between.

A word on this clone: Germline is not matched at one junction end, which may reflect a read error. Other DNA sequences in this specimen translate into the identical CDR3. The chain carries TRBV5-1 and TRBJ2-7, with 11 nucleotides matching TRBD1. The V gene's germline CDR1 is SGHRS and CDR2 YFSETQ. The CDR3 has 17 amino acids. The CDR3 DNA reads as TGCGCCAGCAGCCACCGGGACAGGGGGATGAGCTCCTACGAGCAGTACTTT. Its protein product is CASSHRDRGMSSYEQYF.

There are a few counts of this clone. The rearrangement links TRBV4-3 to TRBJ1-5, with 8 bases matching TRBD1. J lost 5 bases, V lost 0 bases, and 6 bases had no gene match. The CDR3 loop spans 16 amino acids. Germline CDR1 and CDR2: LGHNA and YSLEER. CDR3 DNA sequence: TGCGCCAGCAGCCAAGAATGGGCAGGGGGCGATCAGCCCCAGCATTTT. Translating gives CASSQEWAGGDQPQHF.

This sequence joins TRBV11-3 and TRBJ2-7; a weak D match, TRBD2 (5 bases). With 8 bases removed from V and 7 bases from J, the gap between germline ends came to 18 bases. Germline V lookup: CDR1 SGHNT, CDR2 YENEEA. This CDR3 contains 13 residues. The CDR3 region is CASVGRSRREQYF. CDR3 in DNA: TGTGCCAGCGTTGGACGGTCTCGGAGGGAGCAGTACTTC.

The chain is built from TRBV19 and TRBJ2-1; TRBD1 agrees at 9 bases. Trimming at V came to 4 bases and at J to 10 bases, leaving 11 bases not matched to a gene. This CDR3 contains 15 residues. Germline V gene lookup returns CDR1 LNHDA and CDR2 SQIVND (reference sequence). The CDR3 loop is CASSNRDRAHGEQFF. For the CDR3, the DNA is TGTGCCAGTAGTAACCGGGACAGGGCTCACGGCGAGCAGTTCTTC.

Only one count was recorded for this clone. The gene calls are TRBV3-1 (or the pseudogene TRBV3-2) and TRBJ1-5; no firm D call. The CDR3 length is 15 residues. V lost 0 bases and J 3 bases, leaving 9 bases between the germline ends. The germline V gene encodes CDR1 LGHDT and CDR2 YNNKEL (reference sequence). This CDR3 is CASSQDYSFNQPQHF. The CDR3 region has the DNA TGTGCCAGCAGCCAAGATTACAGCTTCAATCAGCCCCAGCATTTT.

This rearrangement joins TRBV4-1 to TRBJ2-5; 16 bases line up with TRBD2. The CDR3 sequence is 20 residues long. V dropped 1 base and J dropped 4; count of bases not matched to a gene: 12. The V gene's germline CDR1 is MGHRA and CDR2 YSYEKL. The CDR3 sequence: CASSQVPGLAGGPGGETQYF. CDR3 DNA sequence: TGCGCCAGCAGCCAAGTCCCGGGACTAGCGGGAGGGCCGGGGGGAGAGACCCAGTACTTC.